The text below deals with one T cell receptor beta chain. Germline CDR1 and CDR2: LNHDA and SQIVND (reference sequence). The CDR3 length is 15 residues. Trimming pared 5 bases from V and 0 bases from J, leaving 12 bases between. The data derive from a study of T cells after somatic rescue of genetic block. Here immunoSEQ multiplex PCR was the method, and the copy in TCRdb shows in-frame clones only, minus some. The data hold approximately 65,000 clones, with about 90% observed a single time. The chain links TRBV19 to TRBJ2-3; perhaps TRBD2 as D (5 bases). The sequenced material came from peripheral blood mononuclear cells (PBMCs). This clonotype originated in a man in his forties. The CDR3 DNA follows: TGTGCCAGTAGTCCTTCGGGATGGAGCACAGATACGCAGTATTTT. It encodes CASSPSGWSTDTQYF.